This entry describes one T cell receptor (beta chain). The target antigen is unknown. This record belongs to a study of CD8+ T cells in alopecia areata. Study-wide context: Dosing with tofacitinib proceeded for 6 to 18 months, followed by 6 months off drug. Percentage of affected scalp area was the basis on which treated patients' severity was scored.

The sequencing template was cDNA reverse transcribed from extracted RNA. Profiling relied on immunoSEQ multiplex PCR, and the TCRdb table lists in-frame clones only, not all of them. The table includes about 190,000 clones, around 56% detected once. The V end was cut by 5 bases, the J end by 4 bases, with 11 bases between. This CDR3 contains 13 residues. The germline gives CDR1 MRHNA, CDR2 SNTAGT. Study findings and constraints: Persistence in scalp and blood during tofacitinib was observed for many expanded lesional clones.

The treatment denotes: oral pan-JAK inhibitor, 5-10 mg twice daily. The J gene is TRBJ1-1, the V gene TRBV6-4; no firm D call. The sample was CD4+ T cells sorted from blood, taken at week 4, from a patient treated with tofacitinib. This sequence was found in a human donor with alopecia areata. CDR3 sequence (DNA): TGTGCCAGCAGTAACGACTTGGGCACTGAAGCTTTCTTT. This codes for CASSNDLGTEAFF.